This TCR beta chain was identified during a study of Ad26.COV2.S vaccination and SARS-CoV-2 variants. Study-level points and caveats: Considerable breadth of spike-specific CD8+ and CD4+ T cell responses has reportedly been documented following vaccination. Placebo recipients had lower spike-specific TCR breadth than vaccine recipients.

On this clone: As yet, its antigen is unknown.

Profiling relied on immunoSEQ multiplex PCR, and the TCRdb table lists in-frame clones only, not all of them. The sample has approximately 400,000 clones; just over 90% are singletons. CDR1 LNHDA and CDR2 SQIVND come from the germline V gene (reference sequence). The CDR3 loop spans 17 amino acids. V lost 5 bases to trimming and J lost 1 base, with 20 bases between them. The sample in question was peripheral blood, obtained after recovery from COVID-19. The chain carries TRBV19 and TRBJ1-1; D is undetermined. The receptor comes from a human donor who had recovered from COVID-19. CDR3 DNA: TGTGCCAGTAGTCTCACGGGCCCTAACTGGGGGAACACTGAAGCTTTCTTT. Translating it yields CASSLTGPNWGNTEAFF.